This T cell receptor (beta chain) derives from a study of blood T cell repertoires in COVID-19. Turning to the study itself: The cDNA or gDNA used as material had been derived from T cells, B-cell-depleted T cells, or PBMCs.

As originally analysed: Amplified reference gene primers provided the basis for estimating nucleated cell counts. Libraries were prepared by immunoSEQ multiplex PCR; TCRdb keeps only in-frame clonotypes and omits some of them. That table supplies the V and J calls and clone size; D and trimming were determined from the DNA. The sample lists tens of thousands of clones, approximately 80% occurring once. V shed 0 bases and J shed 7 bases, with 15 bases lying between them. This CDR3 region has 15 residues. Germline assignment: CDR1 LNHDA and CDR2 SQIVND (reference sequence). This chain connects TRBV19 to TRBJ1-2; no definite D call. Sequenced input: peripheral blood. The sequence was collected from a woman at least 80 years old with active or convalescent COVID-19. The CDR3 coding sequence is TGTGCCAGTAGTATAGATCGTCGCTCGCCGGGTGGCTACACCTTC. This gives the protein CASSIDRRSPGGYTF.